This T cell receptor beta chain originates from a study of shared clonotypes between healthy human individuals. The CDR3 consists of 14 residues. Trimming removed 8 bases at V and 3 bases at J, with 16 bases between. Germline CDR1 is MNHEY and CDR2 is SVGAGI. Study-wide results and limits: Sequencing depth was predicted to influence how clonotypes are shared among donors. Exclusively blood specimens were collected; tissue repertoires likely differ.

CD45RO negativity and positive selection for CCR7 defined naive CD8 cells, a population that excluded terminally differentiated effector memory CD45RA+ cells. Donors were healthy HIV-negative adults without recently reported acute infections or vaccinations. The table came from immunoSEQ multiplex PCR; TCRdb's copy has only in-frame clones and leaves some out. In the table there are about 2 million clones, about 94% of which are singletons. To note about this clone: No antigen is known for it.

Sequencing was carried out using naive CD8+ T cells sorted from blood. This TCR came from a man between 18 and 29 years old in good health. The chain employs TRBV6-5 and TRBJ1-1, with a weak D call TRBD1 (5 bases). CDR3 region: CASGSQAGDTEAFF. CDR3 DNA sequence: TGTGCCAGCGGTTCACAGGCCGGGGACACTGAAGCTTTCTTT.